The subject of this entry is one T cell receptor (beta chain). Specified time point: newly diagnosed GD, antithyroid drugs for less than 3 months. Making the TCR library involved RNA that had been extracted from PBMCs. The data were taken from a study of regulatory T cells in long-lasting Graves disease. In building TCR beta libraries, iRepertoire HTBI primers were used together with Arm-PCR of CDR3 regions. Per the authors' pipeline: Segment identification across samples yielded 62 TRBV and 12 to 15 TRBJ segments. One entry per CDR3 protein, called by TCRdb with MiXCR from the multiplex PCR reads. The V and J calls come from TCRdb's annotation, not from the publication. The repertoire has about 620,000 distinct CDR3 sequences, 16% of them found once; the top ten carry 15% to 20%. V was clipped by 6 bases and J by 15 bases, with 18 bases between them. CDR1 is MDHEN, CDR2 SYDVKM, per germline. CDR3 length: 12 amino acids.

The sample was also reused in another study, on T cells in Graves' hyperthyroidism and ophthalmopathy.

This receptor was identified in a woman aged 25 to 39 with Graves disease. The sample was peripheral blood mononuclear cells (PBMCs), taken at new diagnosis, from a patient treated with antithyroid drugs. The V gene is TRBV28, the J gene TRBJ2-4; D is uncertain. In nucleotides, the CDR3 is TGTGCCAGCAGCCCCCCCCACCTTAATGCGTACTTC. Translation gives CASSPPHLNAYF.